This passage covers 28 T cell receptor beta chains from one sample sequenced in a study of cytomegalovirus exposure and HLA in healthy donors. PCR amplification relied on 60 Vbeta primers (plus 13 Jbeta primers). This table comes from immunoSEQ multiplex PCR, and its TCRdb copy is limited to in-frame clones, with some not included. The sample lists 150,000 to 200,000 clones, about 80% occurring once. Sequencing was performed on PBMCs. The receptors were sampled from a woman aged 50 to 60 in good health and CMV-seropositive.

This chain links TRBV19 with TRBJ1-2; 7 nucleotides agree with TRBD1. This CDR3 comprises 13 residues. V dropped 10 bases and J dropped 2; count of bases not matched to a gene: 7. Per germline, CDR1 LNHDA and CDR2 SQIVND (reference sequence). The CDR3 coding sequence is TGTGCCACTCACGTACAGGGGAACTATGGCTACACCTTC. Translation gives CATHVQGNYGYTF.

The chain carries TRBV4-3 and TRBJ1-1; D possibly corresponds to TRBD1 (5 bases). Germline assignment: CDR1 LGHNA and CDR2 YSLEER. This CDR3 has 13 amino acids. Trimming took off 8 bases at V and 8 bases at J, with 18 bases between the two ends. The CDR3 coding sequence is TGCGCCAGCGGTACCCAGGGATCCAAGGAAGCTTTCTTT. Protein sequence: CASGTQGSKEAFF.

The rearrangement uses TRBV7-3 and TRBJ2-1; tentatively, D is TRBD2 (6 bases). Trimming stripped 2 bases from V and 10 bases from J, with 18 bases between. The CDR3 has 15 amino acids. CDR1 and CDR2 (germline): SGHTA, FQGTGA. In DNA, the CDR3 is TGTGCCAGCAGCTTAGGGGGGTTAGGCCCCGCCGAGCAGTTCTTC. Its protein is CASSLGGLGPAEQFF.

The chain joins TRBV28 to TRBJ1-6; D is unclear. Trimming shortened V by 5 bases and J by 10 bases, and 12 bases separated the two germline ends. The length of the CDR3 is 13 residues. Germline V CDR1 and CDR2: MDHEN, SYDVKM. The CDR3 sequence is CASSARSGSPLHF. In DNA form, the CDR3 reads TGTGCCAGCAGTGCCCGCTCAGGCTCACCCCTCCACTTT.

The V call is TRBV6-5, the J call TRBJ2-1; the D gene is possibly TRBD2 (5 bases). The germline V and J ends were trimmed by 4 bases and 8 bases, with 12 bases remaining between them. The CDR3 spans 13 residues. Germline CDR1 reads MNHEY; CDR2 reads SVGAGI. CDR3 bases: TGTGCCAGCAGTTCCGGGGTTAACTATGAGCAGTTCTTC. Encoded protein: CASSSGVNYEQFF.

CDR3 DNA sequence: TGTGCCAGTAGCCGGCTTCCGGGACAGGGGTCTATTGGGACTGAAGCTTTCTTT. This gives the protein CASSRLPGQGSIGTEAFF. V usage is TRBV19 and J usage is TRBJ1-1, with 10 nucleotides matching TRBD1. The CDR3 is made up of 18 amino acids. V lost 6 bases, J lost 5 bases, and 18 bases stayed unmatched. Germline V lookup: CDR1 LNHDA, CDR2 SQIVND (reference sequence).

The chain joins TRBV7-9 to TRBJ2-5; 11 nucleotides match TRBD2. The CDR3 spans 19 residues. V lost 2 bases and J lost 2; bases outside the gene matches: 13. Per germline, CDR1 SEHNR and CDR2 FQNEAQ (reference sequence). The CDR3 sequence: CASSLRPSGGTRDQETQYF. The CDR3 DNA reads as TGTGCCAGCAGCTTAAGGCCTAGCGGGGGGACCCGGGATCAAGAGACCCAGTACTTC.

The chain uses TRBV7-9 and TRBJ1-1, with D perhaps matching TRBD1 (6 bases). Germline V CDR1 and CDR2: SEHNR, FQNEAQ (reference sequence). V lost 1 base to trimming and J lost 7 bases, with 19 bases between them. The CDR3 runs 16 residues. CDR3 sequence reads: CASSLGGRGLQGEAFF. CDR3 bases: TGTGCCAGCAGCTTAGGAGGGCGGGGGCTACAAGGTGAAGCTTTCTTT. Filled out from reference TRBV7-9 and TRBJ1-1, the complete variable domain reads DTGVSQNPRHKITKRGQNVTFRCDPISEHNRLYWYRQTLGQGPEFLTYFQNEAQLEKSRLLSDRFSAERPKGSFSTLEIQRTEQGDSAMYLCASSLGGRGLQGEAFFGQGTRLTVV.

The chain joins TRBV15 to TRBJ1-5, with TRBD1 matching over 7 bases. The CDR3 covers 15 residues. CDR1 is LNHNV and CDR2 is YYDKDF in the germline V gene (reference sequence). The V gene end was trimmed by 0 bases and the J gene end by 6 bases; junction bases not matched to a gene: 5. The CDR3 DNA sequence: TGTGCCACCAGCAGAGAGACGACAGGGAGTCAGCCCCAGCATTTT. This codes for CATSRETTGSQPQHF.

The chain couples TRBV18 to TRBJ2-1; 8 bases map to TRBD2. Germline trimming cut 0 bases from V and 2 bases from J; bases unmatched to any gene: 3. Germline V CDR1 and CDR2: KGHSH, LQKENI. This CDR3 is 16 amino acids long. CDR3 DNA: TGTGCCAGCTCACCACCGAATAGCGGGGCCTACAATGAGCAGTTCTTC. Its translation is CASSPPNSGAYNEQFF. The full variable domain, completed using reference TRBV18 and TRBJ2-1, is NAGVMQNPRHLVRRRGQEARLRCSPMKGHSHVYWYRQLPEEGLKFMVYLQKENIIDESGMPKERFSAEFPKEGPSILRIQQVVRGDSAAYFCASSPPNSGAYNEQFFGPGTRLTVL.

The gene calls are TRBV4-1 and TRBJ1-6; D may be TRBD1 (6 bases). V was trimmed by 4 bases and J by 7 bases, leaving 20 bases between them. The germline gives CDR1 MGHRA, CDR2 YSYEKL. The CDR3 contains 17 residues. The CDR3: CASSPFPGHAKNSPLHF. DNA for the CDR3: TGCGCCAGCAGCCCATTCCCGGGACATGCCAAGAATTCACCCCTCCACTTT.

V and J are TRBV7-2 and TRBJ1-1; unclear D gene. Germline V gene sequence: CDR1 SGHTA, CDR2 FQGNSA. The ends were cut back, 3 bases at V and 0 bases at J, with 17 bases in the middle. This CDR3 spans 17 amino acids. The CDR3 loop reads CASSFVAIGVMNTEAFF. The DNA for the CDR3 is TGTGCCAGCAGCTTTGTGGCTATCGGGGTAATGAACACTGAAGCTTTCTTT.

The J gene is TRBJ1-6, the V gene TRBV19, with unresolved D. Germline lookup yields CDR1 LNHDA and CDR2 SQIVND (reference sequence). Trimming took 6 bases from V and 7 from J, leaving 13 bases between them. The CDR3 runs 14 residues. CDR3 in amino acids: CASRDPGLNSPLHF. The CDR3 DNA follows: TGTGCCAGTAGAGATCCGGGTTTGAATTCACCCCTCCACTTT.

The CDR3, as DNA: TGTGCCAGCAGTACACCAGGGGGCACTGAAGCTTTCTTT. Its protein is CASSTPGGTEAFF. This chain connects TRBV6-6 to TRBJ1-1; TRBD1 agrees at 7 bases. The CDR3 runs to 13 residues. The germline V gene has CDR1 MNHNY and CDR2 SVGAGI (reference sequence). The J segment lost 4 bases and the V segment lost 5 bases, leaving 4 bases of the junction unmatched.

This clone occurred a few times. The chain carries TRBV6-5 and TRBJ2-3, with TRBD1 identical over 7 bases. With 0 bases clipped from V and 2 bases from J, the junction kept 2 bases outside the gene matches. The germline V gene encodes CDR1 MNHEY and CDR2 SVGAGI. This CDR3 is 15 amino acids long. This CDR3 reads CASSYSGTDTDTQYF. The CDR3 region has the DNA TGTGCCAGCAGTTACTCAGGGACAGACACAGATACGCAGTATTTT.

In regard to this clone: Compared with germline, one end of the junction differs, possibly owing to a read error. The rearrangement links TRBV7-9 to TRBJ2-3; 10 nucleotides agree with TRBD1. This CDR3 has 16 amino acids. Germline lookup yields CDR1 SEHNR and CDR2 FQNEAQ (reference sequence). The CDR3 DNA sequence: TGTTCCAGCAGCCTCGGACAGGGGGGAGGTTCAGATACGCAGTATTTT. Residues: CSSSLGQGGGSDTQYF.

The chain recombines TRBV7-9 with TRBJ1-3; the D is unclear. The length of the CDR3 is 14 residues. V gave up 4 bases and J gave up 2 bases, with 9 bases separating them. Germline CDR1 is SEHNR and CDR2 is FQNEAQ (reference sequence). The CDR3 here is CASSSAGTGNTIYF. The CDR3 coding sequence is TGTGCCAGCAGCTCGGCGGGGACTGGAAACACCATATATTTT.

The gene calls are TRBV9 and TRBJ2-5, with D possibly matching TRBD1 (7 bases). The germline CDR1 and CDR2 sequences are SGDLS and YYNGEE. Trimming cost V 4 bases and J 2 bases, with 21 bases left between them. This CDR3 is 17 amino acids long. The CDR3 sequence is CASSITGGGSLQETQYF. The CDR3 coding sequence is TGTGCCAGCAGCATTACTGGAGGGGGCTCCCTTCAAGAGACCCAGTACTTC.

This clone is classed as medium-sized. V is TRBV6-1 and J is TRBJ1-3, with a tentative D call TRBD1 (6 bases). This CDR3 is built from 15 residues. The V end lost 1 base, the J end lost 4 bases, and 11 bases lay between the germline ends. Germline V gene sequence: CDR1 MNHNS, CDR2 SASEGT. The CDR3 loop is CASSEEGTSGNTIYF. The CDR3 coding sequence is TGTGCCAGCAGTGAAGAGGGGACATCCGGAAACACCATATATTTT.

The chain combines TRBV13 with TRBJ2-7, with a weak D call TRBD2 (6 bases). The CDR3 is made up of 15 amino acids. V lost 4 bases to trimming and J lost 4 bases, with 17 bases between them. Germline lookup yields CDR1 PRHDT and CDR2 FYEKMQ (reference sequence). CDR3 in DNA: TGTGCCAGCAGCTCCCGTCGGGGGAGTAAGTACGAGCAGTACTTC. Its translation is CASSSRRGSKYEQYF.

This clone has only one observation. The gene calls are TRBV29-1 and TRBJ2-3; 7 bases match TRBD2. CDR3 length: 13 amino acids. Losses at the gene ends were 3 bases for V and 7 bases for J; bases not matched to a gene: 7. Germline-derived CDR1 and CDR2 are SQVTM and ANQGSEA. As DNA, the CDR3 is TGCAGCGTTGATCCCAGCGGGGACTATACGCAGTATTTT. The encoded protein is CSVDPSGDYTQYF.

The chain employs TRBV7-2 and TRBJ2-5; D unclear. The CDR3 contains 14 residues. Trimming left V 5 bases short and J 2 bases short, with 12 bases between. Germline lookup yields CDR1 SGHTA and CDR2 FQGNSA. CDR3 nucleotide sequence: TGTGCCAGCAGCCGTCCTAGTGCTCAAGAGACCCAGTACTTC. This translates into CASSRPSAQETQYF. The full variable domain, in which reference TRBV7-2 and TRBJ2-5 provide the parts outside the CDR3, is GAGVSQSPSNKVTEKGKDVELRCDPISGHTALYWYRQSLGQGLEFLIYFQGNSAPDKSGLPSDRFSAERTGGSVSTLTIQRTQQEDSAVYLCASSRPSAQETQYFGPGTRLLVL.

The rearrangement uses TRBV2 and TRBJ2-3, with 15 bases that match TRBD2. The CDR3 is 20 amino acids. In germline, CDR1 is SNHLY, CDR2 FYNNEI. V was clipped by 6 bases and J by 0 bases; unmatched bases: 13. This CDR3 reads CASRKRVGLAGGPSTDTQYF. The CDR3 region has the DNA TGTGCCAGCAGGAAGAGGGTAGGACTAGCGGGGGGGCCGAGCACAGATACGCAGTATTTT.

This clone was seen a single time. The junction shows a germline mismatch at one end, possibly a read error. The genes are TRBV9 and TRBJ1-6; D is ambiguous. From germline, CDR1 is SGDLS and CDR2 YYNGEE. The CDR3 covers 14 residues. The CDR3 loop reads CASNVRLGDSPLHF. In DNA form, the CDR3 reads TGTGCCAGCAACGTAAGGCTCGGGGATTCACCCCTCCACTTT.

The V call is TRBV19, the J call TRBJ1-3, with D possibly being TRBD1 (5 bases). With 3 bases removed from V and 0 bases from J, the gap between germline ends came to 9 bases. The germline V gene encodes CDR1 LNHDA and CDR2 SQIVND (reference sequence). The CDR3 length is 15 residues. Here the CDR3 DNA reads TGTGCCAGTAGTATGGGGCTCTACTCTGGAAACACCATATATTTT. This translates into CASSMGLYSGNTIYF. The whole variable domain, remainder taken from reference TRBV19 and TRBJ1-3, is DGGITQSPKYLFRKEGQNVTLSCEQNLNHDAMYWYRQDPGQGLRLIYYSQIVNDFQKGDIAEGYSVSREKKESFPLTVTSAQKNPTAFYLCASSMGLYSGNTIYFGEGSWLTVV.

As for this clone: The junction does not match germline at one end; this may be a read error. The gene calls are TRBV7-9 and TRBJ2-7; D is unclear. Germline CDR1 reads SEHNR; CDR2 reads FQNEAQ (reference sequence). This CDR3 region has 12 residues. The DNA of the CDR3 is TGTTCCAGCAGCTCAGACTCCGGCGAGCAGTACTTC. It codes for CSSSSDSGEQYF.

The CDR3 DNA follows: TGTGCCAGCAGCCCACTCGAGCGGGGGGTCACCGGGGAGCTGTTTTTT. Translated, it gives CASSPLERGVTGELFF. The chain combines TRBV7-9 with TRBJ2-2; 9 positions match TRBD2. Germline trimming cut 5 bases from V and 4 bases from J; bases unmatched to any gene: 8. Germline V lookup: CDR1 SEHNR, CDR2 FQNEAQ (reference sequence). The CDR3 sequence is 16 residues long.

The chain combines TRBV19 with TRBJ2-7, with 10 bases identical to TRBD1. Germline CDR1 and CDR2: LNHDA and SQIVND (reference sequence). V lost 6 bases, J lost 6 bases, and 5 bases stayed unmatched. The CDR3 is 13 amino acids. The CDR3 region has the DNA TGTGCCAGTAGCAGGGGACAGGGGAGCGAGCAGTACTTC. It yields the protein CASSRGQGSEQYF. Combining the CDR3 with reference TRBV19 and TRBJ2-7 gives the whole variable domain DGGITQSPKYLFRKEGQNVTLSCEQNLNHDAMYWYRQDPGQGLRLIYYSQIVNDFQKGDIAEGYSVSREKKESFPLTVTSAQKNPTAFYLCASSRGQGSEQYFGPGTRLTVT.